This T cell receptor beta chain was sequenced for a study of identical twins. Every sampled donor was Caucasian and healthy. This clonotype occurred a few times. This CDR3 is built from 15 residues. CDR1 and CDR2 (germline): MNHEY, SMNVEV (reference sequence). V lost 0 bases and J 4 bases, leaving 11 bases between the germline ends. MiXCR, applied by TCRdb to the 5' RACE reads, yields one record per CDR3 protein. The sample holds about 460,000 distinct CDR3 sequences, 12% to 15% seen once. The sample was also linked to a second study, of yellow fever vaccine responses in identical twins.

The TCR sequence derives from a woman aged 18-29 years in good health. This chain joins TRBV27 and TRBJ2-3; D is perhaps TRBD1 (5 bases). Sequencing used CD4+ T cells sorted from blood. CDR3 protein: CASSLSPQGADTQYF. The CDR3 DNA reads as TGTGCCAGCAGTTTATCCCCGCAGGGTGCAGATACGCAGTATTTT.